These 25 T cell receptor beta chains originate from one sample sequenced in a study of glioma-infiltrating T cells after dendritic cell vaccination. Stated time point: after dendritic cell vaccination, including at tumor progression/relapse. Data came from immunoSEQ multiplex PCR; TCRdb stores just in-frame clones and leaves some out. The sample lists more than 55,000 clones, 70% to 90% occurring once. The sample in question was blood, obtained after dendritic cell vaccination. These receptor sequences come from a human donor with glioblastoma.

Details on this clone: At one end, the junction sequence differs from germline, possibly due to a read error. Here the CDR3 reads CASSSDRDFAF. DNA of the CDR3: TGTGCCAGCAGCTCCGACAGAGATTTCGCCTTC. The chain couples TRBV7-3 to TRBJ1-2; perhaps TRBD1 as D (5 bases). Germline CDR1 reads SGHTA; CDR2 reads FQGTGA. CDR3 length: 11 residues.

This clone was recorded once. This chain joins TRBV20-1 and TRBJ1-1; D uncertain. V was cut by 6 bases and J by 6 bases, with 8 bases left in between. In germline, CDR1 is DFQATT, CDR2 SNEGSKA (reference sequence). The CDR3 extends over 10 amino acids. The CDR3, as DNA: TGCAGTGCCTACTTCCCTGAAGCTTTCTTT. The encoded protein is CSAYFPEAFF.

The V call is TRBV7-2, the J call TRBJ1-4; 8 bases map to TRBD1. The CDR3 covers 19 residues. Germline CDR1 is SGHTA and CDR2 is FQGNSA. Trimming took 5 bases from V and 2 from J; bases not matched to a gene: 16. CDR3 protein: CASSPRQGLHSLTNEKLFF. The CDR3 coding sequence is TGTGCCAGCAGCCCGCGACAGGGGCTCCACTCTCTTACTAATGAAAAACTGTTTTTT. Looking up the rest from reference TRBV7-2 and TRBJ1-4 gives the full variable domain: GAGVSQSPSNKVTEKGKDVELRCDPISGHTALYWYRQSLGQGLEFLIYFQGNSAPDKSGLPSDRFSAERTGGSVSTLTIQRTQQEDSAVYLCASSPRQGLHSLTNEKLFFGSGTQLSVL.

In DNA, the CDR3 is TGTGCCAGCAGCCACGACAGGGACCATGGCTACACCTTC. This translates into CASSHDRDHGYTF. J is TRBJ1-2 and V is TRBV5-4, with 7 bases lining up with TRBD1. The CDR3 loop spans 13 amino acids. J lost 6 bases, V lost 4 bases, and 6 bases had no gene match. In germline, CDR1 is SGHNT, CDR2 YYREEE (reference sequence).

This rearrangement joins TRBV30 to TRBJ2-5; 7 bases agree with TRBD1. Per germline, CDR1 GTSNPN and CDR2 SVGIG (reference sequence). Losses at the gene ends were 4 bases for V and 4 bases for J; bases not matched to a gene: 6. The CDR3 has 13 residues. The CDR3 loop reads CAWKGTARETQYF. In DNA form, the CDR3 reads TGTGCCTGGAAGGGGACAGCACGAGAGACCCAGTACTTC.

The J gene is TRBJ2-3, the V gene TRBV27; D gene ambiguous. This CDR3 comprises 16 residues. The germline gives CDR1 MNHEY, CDR2 SMNVEV (reference sequence). The V gene lost 6 bases and the J gene lost 3 bases, with 19 bases spanning the gap. The CDR3 region has the DNA TGTGCCAGCAGCCCCGATCCCCCTAGGTTGACAGATACGCAGTATTTT. Protein: CASSPDPPRLTDTQYF.

The V gene is TRBV5-6, the J gene TRBJ2-7; TRBD2 might be the D (6 bases). Germline lookup yields CDR1 SGHDT and CDR2 YYEEEE. The CDR3 sequence is 14 residues long. V was cut by 3 bases and J by 5 bases, with 15 bases left in between. The CDR3 here is CASSWGLHPDEQYF. The CDR3 nucleotides read TGTGCCAGCAGCTGGGGACTCCACCCGGACGAGCAGTACTTC.

This clone occurred once. J is TRBJ2-2 and V is TRBV7-8, with D possibly TRBD1 on 5 matching bases. V was cut by 5 bases and J by 5 bases, with 12 bases left in between. The CDR3 covers 14 residues. Germline CDR1 is SGHVS and CDR2 is FQNEAQ. The CDR3 protein is CASSRQTETGELFF. The DNA for the CDR3 is TGTGCCAGCAGCAGACAGACCGAAACCGGGGAGCTGTTTTTT.

The chain is built from TRBV19 and TRBJ2-7, with a weak D call TRBD1 (5 bases). The CDR3 is 13 amino acids. With 6 bases removed from V and 4 bases from J, the gap between germline ends came to 13 bases. Germline-derived CDR1 and CDR2 are LNHDA and SQIVND (reference sequence). The CDR3 DNA reads as TGTGCCAGTAGCCCTGGGGCAGGGTACGAGCAGTACTTC. It encodes CASSPGAGYEQYF. The whole variable domain, remainder taken from reference TRBV19 and TRBJ2-7, is DGGITQSPKYLFRKEGQNVTLSCEQNLNHDAMYWYRQDPGQGLRLIYYSQIVNDFQKGDIAEGYSVSREKKESFPLTVTSAQKNPTAFYLCASSPGAGYEQYFGPGTRLTVT.

This clone has just one count. Germline is not matched at one junction end, which may reflect a read error. The chain carries TRBV7-7 and TRBJ2-5; 12 bases agree with TRBD2. Germline V CDR1 and CDR2: SSHAT, FNYEAQ (reference sequence). The length of the CDR3 is 16 residues. The CDR3 here is CASSLAGLAGQETQYF. The CDR3 region has the DNA TGTGCTAGCAGCTTAGCCGGACTAGCGGGGCAAGAGACCCAGTACTTC.

CDR3 in amino acids: CAWSVQENQPQHF. In nucleotides, the CDR3 is TGTGCCTGGAGTGTACAGGAGAATCAGCCCCAGCATTTT. This chain connects TRBV30 to TRBJ1-5; TRBD1 is a possible D gene (5 bases). There are 13 residues in the CDR3. V was trimmed by 0 bases and J by 4 bases, leaving 7 bases between them. CDR1 GTSNPN and CDR2 SVGIG come from the germline V gene (reference sequence). The whole variable domain, remainder taken from reference TRBV30 and TRBJ1-5, is SQTIHQWPATLVQPVGSPLSLECTVEGTSNPNLYWYRQAAGRGLQLLFYSVGIGQISSEVPQNLSASRPQDRQFILSSKKLLLSDSGFYLCAWSVQENQPQHFGDGTRLSIL.

The chain carries TRBV6-5 and TRBJ2-2, with a possible D match to TRBD2 (6 bases). V was cut by 3 bases and J by 5 bases, with 13 bases left in between. Germline CDR1 reads MNHEY; CDR2 reads SVGAGI. CDR3 size: 15 residues. DNA of the CDR3: TGTGCCAGCAGTTATCAGGCGGGGCGGACCGGGGAGCTGTTTTTT. Its translation: CASSYQAGRTGELFF.

This chain links TRBV15 with TRBJ1-4; 9 nucleotides line up with TRBD1. There are 16 residues in the CDR3. Germline CDR1 and CDR2: LNHNV and YYDKDF (reference sequence). Losses at the gene ends were 3 bases for V and 7 bases for J; bases not matched to a gene: 9. CDR3 DNA sequence: TGTGCCACCAGCAGGCTCGGACAGGGGAGTTTTGAAAAACTGTTTTTT. This translates into CATSRLGQGSFEKLFF. Full variable domain (outside the CDR3, taken from reference TRBV15 and TRBJ1-4): DAMVIQNPRYQVTQFGKPVTLSCSQTLNHNVMYWYQQKSSQAPKLLFHYYDKDFNNEADTPDNFQSRRPNTSFCFLDIRSPGLGDTAMYLCATSRLGQGSFEKLFFGSGTQLSVL.

The J gene is TRBJ2-3, the V gene TRBV6-5; tentatively, D is TRBD2 (7 bases). CDR1 is MNHEY and CDR2 is SVGAGI in the germline V gene. CDR3 length: 16 residues. With 4 bases removed from V and 4 bases from J, the gap between germline ends came to 18 bases. The CDR3 nucleotides are TGTGCCAGCAGTTCCTGGGGGGGGGCTTTTGCAGATACGCAGTATTTT. Its protein product is CASSSWGGAFADTQYF.

The rearrangement joins TRBV4-1 to TRBJ2-1, with TRBD2 matching 7 bases. Germline V lookup: CDR1 MGHRA, CDR2 YSYEKL. V shed 0 bases and J 9 bases; nucleotides not matched to a gene: 5. This CDR3 region has 14 residues. The CDR3 DNA reads TGCGCCAGCAGCCAAGATCGGGGAGGGCCTGAGCAGTTCTTC. It translates to CASSQDRGGPEQFF.

Note on this clone: Different DNA sequences within this sample yield the same CDR3. This chain links TRBV5-1 with TRBJ2-5, with D possibly being TRBD2 (6 bases). CDR1 and CDR2 (germline): SGHRS, YFSETQ. The CDR3 loop spans 15 amino acids. V lost 0 bases and J 2 bases, leaving 11 bases between the germline ends. CDR3 nucleotides: TGCGCCAGCAGCTTGGGTCTGGCGGGACAAGAGACCCAGTACTTC. Its translation: CASSLGLAGQETQYF.

The chain carries TRBV6-5 and TRBJ1-2, with TRBD1 identical over 7 bases. The J segment lost 5 bases and the V segment lost 7 bases, leaving 7 bases of the junction unmatched. This CDR3 has 13 amino acids. Germline CDR1 is MNHEY and CDR2 is SVGAGI. CDR3 in amino acids: CASTETGVYGYTF. For the CDR3, the DNA is TGTGCCAGCACCGAAACAGGGGTTTATGGCTACACCTTC.

This sequence joins TRBV11-2 and TRBJ2-5; 8 positions agree with TRBD1. The end of the DNA is better explained by TRBJ2-7, so the J call may be wrong. The CDR3 is 13 amino acids. Looked up from germline, CDR1 is SGHAT and CDR2 is FQNNGV. For the CDR3, the DNA is TGTGCCAGCAGCCCTGGACAGGGTTACGAGCAGTACTTC. It is translated as CASSPGQGYEQYF.

V usage is TRBV28 and J usage is TRBJ1-1; 7 positions agree with TRBD1. In germline, CDR1 is MDHEN, CDR2 SYDVKM. The V and J ends lost 4 bases and 7 bases, in that order; junction bases with no gene match: 15. CDR3 length equals 16 residues. The CDR3 region is CASSSRDSPRLGEAFF. The CDR3 bases are TGTGCCAGCAGTTCGCGGGACAGCCCCCGGTTGGGTGAAGCTTTCTTT.

The J gene is TRBJ2-1, the V gene TRBV11-2; 9 bases match TRBD1. V was pared by 7 bases and J by 9 bases, with 13 bases of the junction left unmatched. Germline V gene lookup returns CDR1 SGHAT and CDR2 FQNNGV. This CDR3 has 15 amino acids. CDR3 nucleotide sequence: TGTGCCAGCACCCCCGGGACAGGGTCACGAAGTGAGCAGTTCTTC. It is translated as CASTPGTGSRSEQFF.

The gene calls are TRBV14 and TRBJ2-7; D may be TRBD2 (5 bases). This CDR3 has 15 amino acids. Germline V gives CDR1 SGHDN, CDR2 FVKESK. V lost 2 bases and J lost 5, with 16 bases in between. CDR3 nucleotide sequence: TGTGCCAGCAGCCAACAGTCCGGGAAGTACCACGAGCAGTACTTC. Its protein product is CASSQQSGKYHEQYF.

The chain employs TRBV11-2 and TRBJ2-1, with TRBD2 identical over 9 bases. Germline CDR1 is SGHAT and CDR2 is FQNNGV. Trimming took 1 base from V and 3 from J; bases not matched to a gene: 7. CDR3 length: 17 residues. CDR3: CASSLGIAGGNYNEQFF. Here the CDR3 DNA reads TGTGCCAGCAGCTTAGGGATCGCGGGGGGGAACTACAATGAGCAGTTCTTC.

The chain joins TRBV27 to TRBJ2-1, with 8 bases lining up with TRBD2. The CDR3 is 16 amino acids. Germline CDR1 MNHEY, CDR2 SMNVEV (reference sequence). V lost 1 base to trimming and J lost 6 bases; unmatched junction nucleotides: 8. The CDR3 nucleotides are TGTGCCAGCAGTTTATTGGCGGGGGGATTGGGCAATGAGCAGTTCTTC. Amino acid sequence: CASSLLAGGLGNEQFF.

V usage is TRBV2 and J usage is TRBJ1-4, with TRBD1 matching over 10 bases. CDR1 and CDR2 from the germline V gene are SNHLY and FYNNEI. V lost 7 bases and J lost 10; bases outside the gene matches: 9. The CDR3 is 14 residues long. DNA for the CDR3: TGTGCCAGCAAACTCGACAGGGGGCCAGGAAAACTGTTTTTT. This translates into CASKLDRGPGKLFF.

V and J are TRBV9 and TRBJ1-1; D unresolved. Germline assignment: CDR1 SGDLS and CDR2 YYNGEE. Trimming removed 0 bases from V and 5 bases from J, with 11 bases in between. The CDR3 has 14 amino acids. The CDR3 is CASSVDGASTEAFF. As DNA, the CDR3 is TGTGCCAGCAGCGTAGACGGAGCATCTACTGAAGCTTTCTTT.